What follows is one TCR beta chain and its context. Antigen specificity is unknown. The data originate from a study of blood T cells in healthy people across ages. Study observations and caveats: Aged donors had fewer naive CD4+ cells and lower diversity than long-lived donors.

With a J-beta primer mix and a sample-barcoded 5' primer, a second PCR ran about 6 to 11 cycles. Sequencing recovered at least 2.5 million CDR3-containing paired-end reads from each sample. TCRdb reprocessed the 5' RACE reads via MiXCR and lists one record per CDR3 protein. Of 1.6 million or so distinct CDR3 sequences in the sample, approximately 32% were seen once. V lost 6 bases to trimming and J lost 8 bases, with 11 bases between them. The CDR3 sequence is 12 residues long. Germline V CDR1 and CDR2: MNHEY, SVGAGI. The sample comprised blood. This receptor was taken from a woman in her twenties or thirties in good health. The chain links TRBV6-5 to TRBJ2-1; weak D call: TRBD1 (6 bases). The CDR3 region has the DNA TGTGCCAGCAGGGGGACAATCGATGAGCAGTTCTTC. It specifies CASRGTIDEQFF.